This T cell receptor (beta chain) was sequenced in a study of T cells after yellow fever vaccination. Whole-study findings and limits: Contaminants from the bulk population, in the form of abundant clonotypes, could be found in FACS-sorted repertoires. A faster peak, day 5 versus 15, was reached by the weaker secondary response.

The V gene lost 4 bases and the J gene lost 6 bases, with 19 bases spanning the gap. CDR3 length equals 15 residues. Germline-derived CDR1 and CDR2 are GTSNPN and SVGIG (reference sequence). UMIs were added to TCR cDNA along with a universal primer site when it was made by 5'RACE template switching. TCRdb ran MiXCR on the 5' RACE reads and lists one entry per CDR3 protein. Of some 260,000 distinct CDR3 sequences in the sample, about 5.2% were seen once. This clonotype was found a few times. Its antigen is as yet unknown. The gene calls are TRBV30 and TRBJ1-5; tentatively, D is TRBD1 (5 bases). This TCR derives from a man aged 18 to 30 who received the YFV17D yellow fever vaccine. This specimen consisted of CD4+ T cells sorted from PBMCs, obtained on the day of the yellow fever booster vaccination. CDR3 region: CAWTAGILGGQPQHF. The CDR3 nucleotides are TGTGCCTGGACGGCCGGGATCCTTGGGGGTCAGCCCCAGCATTTT. The variable domain in full, with the rest retrieved from reference TRBV30 and TRBJ1-5, is SQTIHQWPATLVQPVGSPLSLECTVEGTSNPNLYWYRQAAGRGLQLLFYSVGIGQISSEVPQNLSASRPQDRQFILSSKKLLLSDSGFYLCAWTAGILGGQPQHFGDGTRLSIL.